This T cell receptor (beta chain) was obtained from a study of blood T cell repertoires in COVID-19. Study in general: Material from acute and convalescent COVID-19 was sourced from the United States, Italy and Spain.

The V end was cut by 3 bases, the J end by 1 base, with 9 bases between. Germline lookup yields CDR1 GTSNPN and CDR2 SVGIG (reference sequence). CDR3 size: 13 residues. Here immunoSEQ multiplex PCR was the method, and the copy in TCRdb shows in-frame clones only, minus some. The sample lists around 180,000 clones; approximately 85% were seen once. The chain carries TRBV30 and TRBJ1-1; no firm D call. The sequencing sample was made of peripheral blood. This TCR came from an elderly woman with acute or convalescent COVID-19. The CDR3 loop reads CAWSYSGNTEAFF. The CDR3 DNA follows: TGTGCCTGGAGCTACAGTGGGAACACTGAAGCTTTCTTT.